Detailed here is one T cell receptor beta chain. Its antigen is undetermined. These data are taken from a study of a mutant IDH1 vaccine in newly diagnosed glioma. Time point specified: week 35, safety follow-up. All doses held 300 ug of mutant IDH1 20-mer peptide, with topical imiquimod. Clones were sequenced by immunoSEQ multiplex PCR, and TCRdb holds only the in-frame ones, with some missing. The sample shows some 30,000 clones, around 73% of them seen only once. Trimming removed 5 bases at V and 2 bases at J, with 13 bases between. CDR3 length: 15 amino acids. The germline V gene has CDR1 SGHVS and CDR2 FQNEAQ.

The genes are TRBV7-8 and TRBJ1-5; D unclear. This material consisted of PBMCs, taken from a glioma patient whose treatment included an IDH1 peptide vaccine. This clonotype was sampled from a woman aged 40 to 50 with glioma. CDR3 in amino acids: CASSRAPEGNQPQHF. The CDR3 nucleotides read TGTGCCAGCAGCCGGGCCCCAGAAGGCAATCAGCCCCAGCATTTT. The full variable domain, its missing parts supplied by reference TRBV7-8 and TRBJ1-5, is GAGVSQSPRYKVAKRGQDVALRCDPISGHVSLFWYQQALGQGPEFLTYFQNEAQLDKSGLPSDRFFAERPEGSVSTLKIQRTQQEDSAVYLCASSRAPEGNQPQHFGDGTRLSIL.